Listed here are 32 T cell receptor beta chains from one sample, sequenced in a study of blood T cell repertoires in COVID-19. TCRdb's table, derived via immunoSEQ multiplex PCR, lists solely in-frame clones and lacks some. The table has 380,000 or so clones, 70% to 90% seen once. Sample: peripheral blood. These receptors all come from a man aged 35 to 55 with acute or convalescent COVID-19.

The chain uses TRBV2 and TRBJ2-7; tentatively, D is TRBD2 (7 bases). The CDR3 is 16 amino acids. The germline gives CDR1 SNHLY, CDR2 FYNNEI. V was cut by 6 bases and J by 1 base, with 19 bases left in between. This CDR3 is CASSPAGAWRSYEQYF. The DNA of the CDR3 is TGTGCCAGCAGCCCGGCGGGGGCGTGGAGGTCCTACGAGCAGTACTTC.

V gene TRBV28 combines with J gene TRBJ1-1; 8 nucleotides line up with TRBD1. Trimming cost V 7 bases and J 3 bases; bases outside gene matches: 7. Per the germline V gene, CDR1 is MDHEN and CDR2 is SYDVKM. The CDR3 sequence is 14 residues long. In DNA, the CDR3 is TGTGCCAGCACCCAGGGACAGGTGGACACTGAAGCTTTCTTT. Amino acids: CASTQGQVDTEAFF. Supplemented by reference TRBV28 and TRBJ1-1, the full variable domain reads DVKVTQSSRYLVKRTGEKVFLECVQDMDHENMFWYRQDPGLGLRLIYFSYDVKMKEKGDIPEGYSVSREKKERFSLILESASTNQTSMYLCASTQGQVDTEAFFGQGTRLTVV.

V gene TRBV4-1 combines with J gene TRBJ1-2; tentatively, D is TRBD1 (5 bases). Germline assignment: CDR1 MGHRA and CDR2 YSYEKL. The CDR3 loop spans 14 amino acids. The germline V and J ends were trimmed by 4 bases and 8 bases, with 17 bases remaining between them. CDR3 nucleotide sequence: TGCGCCAGCAGCCTCGGGAGGGGACCGGAGGGCTACACCTTC. It yields the protein CASSLGRGPEGYTF.

The CDR3 sequence is CASSSGLAGGWELFF. The CDR3 DNA follows: TGTGCCAGCAGCTCCGGACTAGCGGGGGGTTGGGAGCTGTTTTTT. The chain recombines TRBV7-9 with TRBJ2-2, with 14 bases aligning to TRBD2. The CDR3 contains 15 residues. V shed 4 bases and J 9 bases; nucleotides not matched to a gene: 4. From germline, CDR1 is SEHNR and CDR2 FQNEAQ (reference sequence).

The rearrangement joins TRBV4-1 to TRBJ2-1; D is unresolved. CDR1 is MGHRA, CDR2 YSYEKL, per germline. Deletions cut 0 bases from V and 6 bases from J, with 12 bases between. CDR3 length: 15 residues. The CDR3 sequence: CASSQDQRRGNEQFF. The DNA of the CDR3 is TGCGCCAGCAGCCAAGATCAACGGCGCGGCAATGAGCAGTTCTTC.

The rearrangement links TRBV30 to TRBJ2-6; a weak D match, TRBD2 (6 bases). CDR1 and CDR2 from the germline V gene are GTSNPN and SVGIG (reference sequence). The CDR3 spans 14 residues. V shed 4 bases and J shed 2 bases, with 9 bases lying between them. The CDR3 sequence: CAWTSGAGANVLTF. The CDR3 bases are TGTGCCTGGACCTCGGGGGCTGGGGCCAACGTCCTGACTTTC.

The V call is TRBV5-4, the J call TRBJ2-3, with D uncertain. Per the germline V gene, CDR1 is SGHNT and CDR2 is YYREEE (reference sequence). V shed 4 bases and J shed 3 bases, with 9 bases lying between them. This CDR3 is 13 amino acids long. The CDR3 is CASSPPSTDTQYF. Here the CDR3 DNA reads TGTGCCAGCAGCCCCCCGTCGACAGATACGCAGTATTTT.

V is TRBV29-1 and J is TRBJ1-1; a weak D match, TRBD1 (6 bases). The V gene lost 0 bases and the J gene lost 5 bases, with 13 bases spanning the gap. Germline V lookup: CDR1 SQVTM, CDR2 ANQGSEA. This CDR3 spans 14 amino acids. The CDR3 region is CSVEDPGDRTEAFF. CDR3 DNA: TGCAGCGTTGAAGATCCAGGGGATCGGACTGAAGCTTTCTTT.

Only one count was recorded for this clone. The genes are TRBV5-1 and TRBJ1-2; TRBD1 agrees at 7 bases. This CDR3 has 15 residues. J lost 4 bases, V lost 2 bases, and 8 bases had no gene match. Germline V CDR1 and CDR2: SGHRS, YFSETQ. Here the CDR3 reads CASSFHTRDSYGYTF. In nucleotides, the CDR3 is TGCGCCAGCAGCTTCCACACCCGGGACAGCTATGGCTACACCTTC.

V gene TRBV11-3 combines with J gene TRBJ2-7, with unresolved D. The CDR3 sequence is 14 residues long. V was trimmed by 7 bases and J by 0 bases, leaving 13 bases between them. Per the germline V gene, CDR1 is SGHNT and CDR2 is YENEEA. The DNA of the CDR3 is TGTGCCAGCAAAATCTTATCGAGCTCCTACGAGCAGTACTTC. It specifies CASKILSSSYEQYF.

V gene TRBV5-5 combines with J gene TRBJ2-7, with D possibly matching TRBD2 (5 bases). CDR1 is SGHKS, CDR2 YYEKEE, per germline (reference sequence). The ends were cut back, 5 bases at V and 3 bases at J, with 18 bases in the middle. There are 15 residues in the CDR3. The chain's CDR3 is CASSSTPRGVYEQYF. In nucleotides, the CDR3 is TGTGCCAGCAGTAGCACCCCACGGGGAGTCTACGAGCAGTACTTC. Using reference TRBV5-5 and TRBJ2-7 for the parts outside the CDR3, the full variable domain is DAGVTQSPTHLIKTRGQQVTLRCSPISGHKSVSWYQQVLGQGPQFIFQYYEKEERGRGNFPDRFSARQFPNYSSELNVNALLLGDSALYLCASSSTPRGVYEQYFGPGTRLTVT.

V and J are TRBV5-4 and TRBJ1-6; D is possibly TRBD1 (6 bases). This CDR3 region has 14 residues. Trimming took 2 bases from V and 10 from J, leaving 13 bases between them. Germline V gene data show CDR1 as SGHNT and CDR2 as YYREEE (reference sequence). The CDR3 is CASSFWQRGSPLHF. CDR3 nucleotide sequence: TGTGCCAGCAGCTTTTGGCAAAGGGGGTCACCCCTCCACTTT.

In regard to this clone: Within the sample, other DNA sequences also encode this same CDR3. V and J are TRBV6-5 and TRBJ1-2, with 7 bases identical to TRBD1. The CDR3 is 13 residues long. The junction had 1 base not matched to a gene; V was cut back by 5 bases and J by 1 base. Germline CDR1 and CDR2: MNHEY and SVGAGI. CDR3 amino acids: CASSRDSNYGYTF. CDR3 bases: TGTGCCAGCAGTCGGGACAGTAACTATGGCTACACCTTC.

V and J are TRBV7-9 and TRBJ1-1; TRBD1 aligns across 9 bases. Looked up from germline, CDR1 is SEHNR and CDR2 is FQNEAQ (reference sequence). V was pared by 4 bases and J by 4 bases, with 4 bases of the junction left unmatched. The CDR3 spans 14 residues. CDR3 bases: TGTGCCAGCAGCTACAGGGGGCAGGGCACTGAAGCTTTCTTT. Encoded protein: CASSYRGQGTEAFF.

V is TRBV4-2 and J is TRBJ1-1, with 7 nucleotides matching TRBD1. The CDR3 runs 20 residues. Per the germline V gene, CDR1 is LGHNA and CDR2 is YNFKEQ. V shed 1 base and J 0 bases; nucleotides not matched to a gene: 17. CDR3 nucleotide sequence: TGTGCCAGCAGCCAAGTGCTTAGAGGGGGCGTCCATGACATGAACACTGAAGCTTTCTTT. Residues: CASSQVLRGGVHDMNTEAFF.

The chain uses TRBV4-3 and TRBJ2-1, with a weak D call TRBD1 (5 bases). Trimming cost V 0 bases and J 8 bases, with 14 bases left between them. Germline-derived CDR1 and CDR2 are LGHNA and YSLEER. This CDR3 has 15 residues. The DNA of the CDR3 is TGCGCCAGCAGCCAAGAGAGATTAGGGGCCGATGAGCAGTTCTTC. As protein: CASSQERLGADEQFF.

The chain links TRBV9 to TRBJ1-1; 7 bases are shared with TRBD1. The CDR3 consists of 15 residues. Germline trimming cut 4 bases from V and 0 bases from J; bases unmatched to any gene: 6. Per germline, CDR1 SGDLS and CDR2 YYNGEE. In nucleotides, the CDR3 is TGTGCCAGCAGCACAGGGGACAACATGAACACTGAAGCTTTCTTT. Amino acid sequence: CASSTGDNMNTEAFF.

The V call is TRBV3-1 (or the pseudogene TRBV3-2), the J call TRBJ2-7, with 8 bases matching TRBD2. The germline V gene has CDR1 LGHDT and CDR2 YNNKEL (reference sequence). CDR3 size: 17 residues. V shed 4 bases and J 0 bases; nucleotides not matched to a gene: 11. The CDR3 loop reads CASSPPRSGGASYEQYF. The CDR3 DNA reads TGTGCCAGCAGCCCCCCGAGGAGCGGGGGAGCCTCCTACGAGCAGTACTTC.

The chain combines TRBV7-2 with TRBJ1-2, with a possible D match to TRBD1 (5 bases). The CDR3 extends over 14 amino acids. Germline-derived CDR1 and CDR2 are SGHTA and FQGNSA. The V and J ends lost 2 bases and 6 bases respectively, with 13 bases between them. CDR3 DNA sequence: TGTGCCAGCAGCTTACAGGGCTGGGCGGATGGCTACACCTTC. Translating gives CASSLQGWADGYTF.

V gene TRBV5-1 combines with J gene TRBJ2-7; the match to TRBD2 covers 8 bases. CDR1 and CDR2 from the germline V gene are SGHRS and YFSETQ. J was trimmed by 3 bases and V by 3 bases; bases with no gene match: 14. The CDR3 covers 17 residues. Here the CDR3 reads CASSSPAAGEKFYEQYF. Here the CDR3 DNA reads TGCGCCAGCAGCTCCCCCGCAGCGGGGGAGAAATTCTACGAGCAGTACTTC.

The genes are TRBV6-1 and TRBJ2-7; D uncertain. Trimming stripped 3 bases from V and 3 bases from J, with 9 bases between. Germline V lookup: CDR1 MNHNS, CDR2 SASEGT. This CDR3 is 13 amino acids long. CDR3 loop: CASSDRLRYEQYF. Here the CDR3 DNA reads TGTGCCAGCAGTGACCGTTTGCGCTACGAGCAGTACTTC.

V is TRBV4-3 and J is TRBJ2-3; D is possibly TRBD1 (6 bases). CDR1 and CDR2 (germline): LGHNA, YSLEER. There are 16 residues in the CDR3. V lost 0 bases and J lost 2, with 12 bases in between. CDR3 bases: TGCGCCAGCAGCCAAGATTTCAGGGGCTACACAGATACGCAGTATTTT. Amino acids: CASSQDFRGYTDTQYF.

The chain uses TRBV6-5 and TRBJ2-2, with D unclear. CDR1 is MNHEY and CDR2 is SVGAGI in the germline V gene. This CDR3 is 14 amino acids long. Trimming removed 4 bases at V and 6 bases at J, with 12 bases between. The CDR3 DNA reads as TGTGCCAGCAGTTCCTCCTATTCTGCCGGGGAGCTGTTTTTT. This encodes CASSSSYSAGELFF.

This chain links TRBV19 with TRBJ1-4, with 9 bases that match TRBD1. This CDR3 contains 15 residues. The ends lost 5 bases at V and 4 bases at J; junction bases unmatched: 5. Germline V gene sequence: CDR1 LNHDA, CDR2 SQIVND (reference sequence). The CDR3 DNA reads as TGTGCCAGTAGTTTGAGGACAGGGGATAATGAAAAACTGTTTTTT. It specifies CASSLRTGDNEKLFF.

In this sample, this clone turned up many times. The V and J genes are TRBV6-5 and TRBJ1-1, with TRBD1 matching 10 bases. Germline values: CDR1 MNHEY, CDR2 SVGAGI. After removal of 6 bases from V and 5 bases from J, the junction contained 3 bases not matched to a gene. CDR3 length equals 13 residues. CDR3 DNA sequence: TGTGCCAGCAGGACAGGGGGCGCGACTGAAGCTTTCTTT. Amino acids: CASRTGGATEAFF.

The V call is TRBV3-1 (or the pseudogene TRBV3-2), the J call TRBJ1-5; possibly TRBD1 for D (6 bases). Trimming pared 2 bases from V and 0 bases from J, leaving 17 bases between. The CDR3 runs to 18 residues. Looked up from germline, CDR1 is LGHDT and CDR2 is YNNKEL (reference sequence). The CDR3 DNA reads TGTGCCAGCAGCCAATCACCCCCCGGGACACTTAGCAATCAGCCCCAGCATTTT. It is translated as CASSQSPPGTLSNQPQHF.

This clone was recorded once. V is TRBV25-1 and J is TRBJ1-1; 7 bases fit TRBD1. V gave up 6 bases and J gave up 6 bases; unmatched junction bases: 10. The CDR3 spans 14 residues. The germline CDR1 and CDR2 sequences are MGHDK and SYGVNS. The CDR3 here is CASSSDRVGPEAFF. Written as DNA, the CDR3 is TGTGCCAGCAGCTCAGACAGGGTAGGGCCTGAAGCTTTCTTT.

V and J are TRBV28 and TRBJ1-1, with 7 bases matching TRBD1. V shed 5 bases and J 1 base; nucleotides not matched to a gene: 4. The CDR3 length is 14 residues. The germline V gene has CDR1 MDHEN and CDR2 SYDVKM. The CDR3 spells CASSKGGKNTEAFF. The CDR3 bases are TGTGCCAGCAGTAAAGGGGGCAAGAACACTGAAGCTTTCTTT. Full variable domain (rest looked up from reference TRBV28 and TRBJ1-1): DVKVTQSSRYLVKRTGEKVFLECVQDMDHENMFWYRQDPGLGLRLIYFSYDVKMKEKGDIPEGYSVSREKKERFSLILESASTNQTSMYLCASSKGGKNTEAFFGQGTRLTVV.

With regard to this clone: Additional DNA sequences in this sample encode the identical CDR3. The chain employs TRBV30 and TRBJ1-2; D gene unclear. This CDR3 contains 12 residues. The germline CDR1 and CDR2 sequences are GTSNPN and SVGIG (reference sequence). V dropped 2 bases and J dropped 2 bases, with 6 bases sitting between them. CDR3 nucleotide sequence: TGTGCCTGGAGTTCGGGGAACTATGGCTACACCTTC. It translates to CAWSSGNYGYTF.

The chain couples TRBV28 to TRBJ1-5; 9 nucleotides agree with TRBD1. The CDR3 runs to 13 residues. Germline CDR1 and CDR2: MDHEN and SYDVKM. V lost 7 bases and J lost 7; bases outside the gene matches: 5. CDR3 bases: TGTGCCAGCACAGGGACAGGGAGGCAGCCCCAGCATTTT. It specifies CASTGTGRQPQHF.

This chain links TRBV4-3 with TRBJ1-3; D call uncertain. There are 16 residues in the CDR3. V lost 0 bases and J 3 bases, leaving 12 bases between the germline ends. Germline-derived CDR1 and CDR2 are LGHNA and YSLEER. The CDR3 region is CASSQDPGSVGNTIYF. As DNA, the CDR3 is TGCGCCAGCAGCCAAGATCCGGGGTCCGTTGGAAACACCATATATTTT.

The chain employs TRBV7-2 and TRBJ1-4, with TRBD1 matching 7 bases. Unmatched junction bases numbered 14, after V lost 4 bases and J lost 9 bases. The CDR3 consists of 16 residues. Per germline, CDR1 SGHTA and CDR2 FQGNSA. The CDR3 loop reads CASSSTGQSGFKKLFF. The CDR3 DNA is TGTGCCAGCAGCTCCACGGGACAGTCAGGGTTCAAAAAACTGTTTTTT. Using reference TRBV7-2 and TRBJ1-4 for the parts outside the CDR3, the full variable domain is GAGVSQSPSNKVTEKGKDVELRCDPISGHTALYWYRQSLGQGLEFLIYFQGNSAPDKSGLPSDRFSAERTGGSVSTLTIQRTQQEDSAVYLCASSSTGQSGFKKLFFGSGTQLSVL.